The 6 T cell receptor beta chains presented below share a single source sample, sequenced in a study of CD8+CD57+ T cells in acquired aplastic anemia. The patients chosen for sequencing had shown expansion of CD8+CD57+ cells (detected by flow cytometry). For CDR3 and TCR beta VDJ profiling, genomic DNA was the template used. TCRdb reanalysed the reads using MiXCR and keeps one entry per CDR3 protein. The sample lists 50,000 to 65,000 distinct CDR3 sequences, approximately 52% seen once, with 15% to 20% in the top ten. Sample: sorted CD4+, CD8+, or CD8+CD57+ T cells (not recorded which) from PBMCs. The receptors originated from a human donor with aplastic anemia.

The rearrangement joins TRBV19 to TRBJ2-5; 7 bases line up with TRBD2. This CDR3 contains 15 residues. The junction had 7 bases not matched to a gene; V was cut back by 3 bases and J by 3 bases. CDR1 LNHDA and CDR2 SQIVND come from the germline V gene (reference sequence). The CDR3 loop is CASSIRGGNKETQYF. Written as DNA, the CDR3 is TGTGCCAGTAGTATTCGCGGGGGTAACAAAGAGACCCAGTACTTC.

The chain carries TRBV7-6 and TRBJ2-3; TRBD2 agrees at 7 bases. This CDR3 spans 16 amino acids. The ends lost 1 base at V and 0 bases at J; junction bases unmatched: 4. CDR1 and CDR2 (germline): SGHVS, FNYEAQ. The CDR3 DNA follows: TGTGCCAGCAGCTTAGTGGGGGGGGAGAGCACAGATACGCAGTATTTT. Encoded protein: CASSLVGGESTDTQYF.

The CDR3 nucleotides are TGTGCCAGCAGCTCATATGGGGAGACCCAGTACTTC. Translating gives CASSSYGETQYF. J is TRBJ2-5 and V is TRBV7-2; D not resolved. Trimming took 4 bases from V and 5 from J, leaving 8 bases between them. The CDR3 spans 12 residues. Germline V gives CDR1 SGHTA, CDR2 FQGNSA.

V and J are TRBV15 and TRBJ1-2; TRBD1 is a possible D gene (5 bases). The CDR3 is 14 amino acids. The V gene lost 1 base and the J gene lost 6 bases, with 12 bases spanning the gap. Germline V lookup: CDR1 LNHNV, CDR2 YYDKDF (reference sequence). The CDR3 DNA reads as TGTGCCACCAGCAGAGGTCGACAGTGGAATGGCTACACCTTC. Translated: CATSRGRQWNGYTF.

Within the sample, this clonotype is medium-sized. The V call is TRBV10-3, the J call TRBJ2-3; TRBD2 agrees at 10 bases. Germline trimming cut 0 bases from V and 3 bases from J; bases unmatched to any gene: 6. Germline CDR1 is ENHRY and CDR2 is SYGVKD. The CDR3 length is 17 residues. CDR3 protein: CAISESPSGGRTDTQYF. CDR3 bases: TGTGCCATCAGTGAGTCGCCTAGCGGGGGTCGAACAGATACGCAGTATTTT.

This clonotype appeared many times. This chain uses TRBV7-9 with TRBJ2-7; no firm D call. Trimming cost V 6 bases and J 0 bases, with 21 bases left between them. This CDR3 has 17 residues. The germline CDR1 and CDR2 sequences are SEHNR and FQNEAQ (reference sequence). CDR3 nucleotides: TGTGCCAGCAGTCCCCCGGGTCCGGGCGCCGACTCCTACGAGCAGTACTTC. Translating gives CASSPPGPGADSYEQYF.